Following are 25 T cell receptor beta chains from one sample sequenced in a study of blood T cell repertoires in COVID-19. The method was immunoSEQ multiplex PCR; TCRdb's version includes in-frame clones alone and lacks a portion of them. The table shows over 100,000 clones, with approximately 86% occurring only once. Sequenced input: peripheral blood. These receptors all come from a man aged 50 or older with active or convalescent COVID-19.

The chain couples TRBV7-9 to TRBJ2-2; 9 bases fit TRBD1. V shed 4 bases and J 5 bases; nucleotides not matched to a gene: 11. This CDR3 has 17 amino acids. The germline CDR1 and CDR2 sequences are SEHNR and FQNEAQ (reference sequence). For the CDR3, the DNA is TGTGCCAGCAGCTCGGACAGGGGAGGTTCTTTTACCGGGGAGCTGTTTTTT. It encodes CASSSDRGGSFTGELFF. The full variable domain, rest sourced from reference TRBV7-9 and TRBJ2-2, is DTGVSQNPRHKITKRGQNVTFRCDPISEHNRLYWYRQTLGQGPEFLTYFQNEAQLEKSRLLSDRFSAERPKGSFSTLEIQRTEQGDSAMYLCASSSDRGGSFTGELFFGEGSRLTVL.

This clone was picked up one time. The J gene is TRBJ2-5, the V gene TRBV5-1; 11 bases line up with TRBD1. V gave up 2 bases and J gave up 0 bases; unmatched junction bases: 3. CDR3 length: 16 residues. Germline V gives CDR1 SGHRS, CDR2 YFSETQ. CDR3 nucleotide sequence: TGCGCCAGCAGCTTAGGACAGGGGGCGAACCAAGAGACCCAGTACTTC. Amino acid sequence: CASSLGQGANQETQYF.

The chain combines TRBV23-1 with TRBJ2-4; 7 nucleotides align to TRBD1. TRBV23-1 is classed as an ORF, of uncertain function. The CDR3 contains 16 residues. Germline trimming cut 6 bases from V and 0 bases from J; bases unmatched to any gene: 8. The CDR3 DNA reads as TGCGCCAGCAGGCTCCGACAGGGTGAAGCCAAAAACATTCAGTACTTC. This translates into CASRLRQGEAKNIQYF.

The V call is TRBV28, the J call TRBJ2-7; the D gene is possibly TRBD2 (5 bases). V was shortened by 4 bases and J by 2 bases, with 6 bases between the two germline ends. This CDR3 is 12 amino acids long. Looked up from germline, CDR1 is MDHEN and CDR2 is SYDVKM. CDR3 region: CASSSRAYEQYV. The DNA for the CDR3 is TGTGCCAGCAGTTCGCGGGCCTACGAGCAGTACGTC.

This clone was recorded a few times. This sequence joins TRBV2 and TRBJ1-2; a possible D gene is TRBD1 (6 bases). The CDR3 has 12 residues. Germline CDR1 SNHLY, CDR2 FYNNEI. V was clipped by 6 bases and J by 2 bases, with 7 bases between them. The CDR3: CASSTGNYGYTF. CDR3 bases: TGTGCCAGCAGCACAGGGAACTATGGCTACACCTTC. The full variable domain, in which reference TRBV2 and TRBJ1-2 provide the parts outside the CDR3, is EPEVTQTPSHQVTQMGQEVILRCVPISNHLYFYWYRQILGQKVEFLVSFYNNEISEKSEIFDDQFSVERPDGSNFTLKIRSTKLEDSAMYFCASSTGNYGYTFGSGTRLTVV.

The chain has TRBV3-1 (or the pseudogene TRBV3-2) and TRBJ1-2, with D perhaps matching TRBD1 (5 bases). The germline V and J ends were trimmed by 2 bases and 8 bases, with 12 bases remaining between them. This CDR3 contains 13 residues. Per germline, CDR1 LGHDT and CDR2 YNNKEL (reference sequence). The CDR3 sequence: CASSQLGWGGYTF. The CDR3, as DNA: TGTGCCAGCAGCCAACTGGGGTGGGGCGGCTACACCTTC.

The rearrangement links TRBV6-4 to TRBJ2-1; TRBD2 matches at 8 bases. This CDR3 has 16 residues. V lost 3 bases and J lost 5; bases outside the gene matches: 9. CDR1 and CDR2 (germline): MRHNA, SNTAGT. CDR3 DNA: TGTGCCAGCAGTGAAACCAGCGGGGGTGAGAACAATGAGCAGTTCTTC. Translated: CASSETSGGENNEQFF.

CDR3 DNA sequence: TGTGCCAGTAGTACGGGTTCTGCTGCCGGGGAGCTGTTTTTT. Encoded protein: CASSTGSAAGELFF. The gene calls are TRBV19 and TRBJ2-2; no definite D call. This CDR3 has 14 residues. V lost 4 bases to trimming and J lost 6 bases, with 12 bases between them. The germline V gene encodes CDR1 LNHDA and CDR2 SQIVND (reference sequence).

This sequence joins TRBV11-2 and TRBJ1-4; D gene uncertain. The length of the CDR3 is 16 residues. Trimming stripped 4 bases from V and 2 bases from J, with 14 bases between. Germline V gene data show CDR1 as SGHAT and CDR2 as FQNNGV. The CDR3: CASSSSSPGTNEKLFF. Here the CDR3 DNA reads TGTGCCAGCAGCTCCTCCTCGCCGGGGACTAATGAAAAACTGTTTTTT.

The V gene is TRBV28, the J gene TRBJ2-7, with a possible D match to TRBD1 (5 bases). The germline CDR1 and CDR2 sequences are MDHEN and SYDVKM. The V end was cut by 4 bases, the J end by 13 bases, with 14 bases between. This CDR3 is 11 amino acids long. The CDR3 DNA reads TGTGCCAGCAGTTCAGACAGAGGTCTATACGTC. Its protein is CASSSDRGLYV.

The gene calls are TRBV28 and TRBJ1-1; 7 bases match TRBD1. Germline trimming cut 6 bases from V and 10 bases from J; bases unmatched to any gene: 11. The CDR3 extends over 13 amino acids. CDR1 is MDHEN, CDR2 SYDVKM, per germline. CDR3 DNA sequence: TGTGCCAGCAGCCCGACAGGGACTTACGGAGCTTTCTTT. Translated: CASSPTGTYGAFF.

The V call is TRBV5-4, the J call TRBJ2-7; 11 bases match TRBD1. Germline lookup yields CDR1 SGHNT and CDR2 YYREEE (reference sequence). V dropped 4 bases and J dropped 3; count of bases not matched to a gene: 6. The CDR3 totals 15 residues. CDR3 sequence (DNA): TGTGCCAGCAGCCGTACCGGGACAGGGGGCTACGAGCAGTACTTC. As protein: CASSRTGTGGYEQYF.

The chain uses TRBV3-1 (or the pseudogene TRBV3-2) and TRBJ1-4, with D perhaps TRBD1 (5 bases). V was shortened by 4 bases and J by 8 bases, with 20 bases between the two germline ends. The CDR3 has 16 amino acids. Germline V gives CDR1 LGHDT, CDR2 YNNKEL (reference sequence). CDR3 sequence: CASSRQPRTPEEKLFF. The CDR3 coding sequence is TGTGCCAGCAGCCGACAGCCGAGGACACCCGAGGAAAAACTGTTTTTT.

The V and J genes are TRBV15 and TRBJ1-1; 9 nucleotides align to TRBD1. The CDR3 totals 15 residues. Germline CDR1 LNHNV, CDR2 YYDKDF (reference sequence). CDR3 protein: CTGRDRASMNTEAFF. The CDR3, as DNA: TGTACCGGTAGGGACAGGGCGTCGATGAACACTGAAGCTTTCTTT.

V and J are TRBV3-1 (or the pseudogene TRBV3-2) and TRBJ1-6, with 7 positions matching TRBD1. The CDR3 runs 15 residues. V was clipped by 3 bases and J by 5 bases; unmatched bases: 4. Germline CDR1 and CDR2: LGHDT and YNNKEL (reference sequence). CDR3 DNA sequence: TGTGCCAGCAGCCAGGGGACAGAAAATAATTCACCCCTCCACTTT. It encodes CASSQGTENNSPLHF.

This chain uses TRBV5-4 with TRBJ1-4, with D tentatively TRBD1 (6 bases). V lost 0 bases and J lost 4, with 10 bases in between. Germline V CDR1 and CDR2: SGHNT, YYREEE (reference sequence). The CDR3 spans 15 residues. The CDR3 is CASSLGAGDNEKLFF. The CDR3 bases are TGTGCCAGCAGCTTGGGGGCAGGGGATAATGAAAAACTGTTTTTT.

This sequence joins TRBV2 and TRBJ1-1; D is possibly TRBD1 (5 bases). Germline V lookup: CDR1 SNHLY, CDR2 FYNNEI. The V end was cut by 1 base, the J end by 4 bases, with 13 bases between. The length of the CDR3 is 15 residues. The CDR3 nucleotides are TGTGCCAGCAGTGAAGGGGGCGGGGCGGTCACTGAAGCTTTCTTT. Protein product: CASSEGGGAVTEAFF.

This clone was counted once. The V gene is TRBV5-1, the J gene TRBJ2-5; 8 bases fit TRBD1. Germline V gene data show CDR1 as SGHRS and CDR2 as YFSETQ. V shed 3 bases and J 5 bases; nucleotides not matched to a gene: 9. CDR3 length: 15 residues. The CDR3 loop reads CASSSGRGLDETQYF. In nucleotides, the CDR3 is TGCGCCAGCAGCTCGGGCAGGGGGCTGGACGAGACCCAGTACTTC.

V usage is TRBV5-1 and J usage is TRBJ1-1; 10 nucleotides match TRBD1. Germline CDR1 and CDR2: SGHRS and YFSETQ. CDR3 length: 13 amino acids. The V segment lost 5 bases and the J segment 5 bases; nucleotides outside the gene matches: 3. The CDR3 loop reads CASRWTGGTEAFF. DNA of the CDR3: TGCGCCAGCAGGTGGACAGGGGGAACTGAAGCTTTCTTT.

This clone has only a few counts. The V gene is TRBV6-5, the J gene TRBJ1-3; 11 bases match TRBD1. The CDR3 covers 15 residues. Germline-derived CDR1 and CDR2 are MNHEY and SVGAGI. After removal of 6 bases from V and 4 bases from J, the junction contained 5 bases not matched to a gene. Written as DNA, the CDR3 is TGTGCCAGCAGAGGACAGGGGGCACACGGAAACACCATATATTTT. Translated, it gives CASRGQGAHGNTIYF.

The chain employs TRBV3-1 (or the pseudogene TRBV3-2) and TRBJ2-4, with 8 bases aligning to TRBD2. The CDR3 runs 12 residues. In germline, CDR1 is LGHDT, CDR2 YNNKEL (reference sequence). Trimming removed 8 bases from V and 7 bases from J; junction bases left unmatched: 4. CDR3 sequence (DNA): TGTGCCAGCTCCGGGGGGGCCAACATTCAGTACTTC. It yields the protein CASSGGANIQYF.

The chain uses TRBV5-1 and TRBJ2-2, with 7 bases matching TRBD1. After removal of 2 bases from V and 0 bases from J, the junction contained 4 bases not matched to a gene. The germline CDR1 and CDR2 sequences are SGHRS and YFSETQ. The length of the CDR3 is 16 residues. Here the CDR3 DNA reads TGCGCCAGCAGCTTAGAAGGGGGCCCGAACACCGGGGAGCTGTTTTTT. Its translation is CASSLEGGPNTGELFF.

V and J are TRBV6-2 or TRBV6-3 and TRBJ1-1; D is undetermined. There are 14 residues in the CDR3. V was clipped by 0 bases and J by 7 bases, with 12 bases between them. Germline CDR1 and CDR2: MNHEY and SVGEGT. CDR3 in amino acids: CASSYSHGALEAFF. For the CDR3, the DNA is TGTGCCAGCAGTTACTCGCATGGAGCGCTTGAAGCTTTCTTT.

V and J are TRBV20-1 and TRBJ1-4; D may be TRBD1 (5 bases). Trimming pared 3 bases from V and 2 bases from J, leaving 13 bases between. Germline V gene lookup returns CDR1 DFQATT and CDR2 SNEGSKA (reference sequence). This CDR3 has 15 residues. This CDR3 reads CSASTSDSTNEKLFF. For the CDR3, the DNA is TGCAGTGCTAGTACAAGCGACAGCACTAATGAAAAACTGTTTTTT.

This chain joins TRBV18 and TRBJ1-3; possible D gene TRBD1, 6 bases. Germline lookup yields CDR1 KGHSH and CDR2 LQKENI. V lost 3 bases and J 3 bases, leaving 12 bases between the germline ends. The CDR3 loop spans 15 amino acids. In nucleotides, the CDR3 is TGTGCCAGCTCACCGCAGGCAGGGGATGGAAACACCATATATTTT. As protein: CASSPQAGDGNTIYF.